A selection of T cell receptor beta chains follows, all from one sample in a study of blood T cell repertoires in COVID-19. Clones were sequenced by immunoSEQ multiplex PCR, and TCRdb holds only the in-frame ones, with some missing. The repertoire holds about 100,000 clones, with 88% as singletons. Sequencing input: peripheral blood. All receptors come from a woman in her sixties with acute or convalescent COVID-19. Both conserved end residues are trimmed from each CDR3.

j_call: TRBJ2-1; v_call: TRBV3-1/TRBV3-2; cdr3_aa: ASSQGTSGKQF
j_call: TRBJ1-2; v_call: TRBV11-2; cdr3_aa: ASSSQSTGPT
j_call: TRBJ2-7; v_call: TRBV27; cdr3_aa: ASSLAGGEQY
j_call: TRBJ2-1; v_call: TRBV7-9; cdr3_aa: ASRTINEQF
j_call: TRBJ1-1; v_call: TRBV27; cdr3_aa: ASSSRQGWNTEAF
j_call: TRBJ2-1; v_call: TRBV11-3; cdr3_aa: ASSQGNEQF
j_call: TRBJ2-5; v_call: TRBV7-6; cdr3_aa: ASSLGSGANQETQY
j_call: TRBJ1-1; v_call: TRBV6-5; cdr3_aa: ASSSPGQGNTEAF
j_call: TRBJ1-6; v_call: TRBV6-5; cdr3_aa: ASSQTGPNSPLH
j_call: TRBJ1-2; v_call: TRBV5-1; cdr3_aa: ASGPTGSEGYT
j_call: TRBJ2-1; v_call: TRBV4-2; cdr3_aa: ASSLGLGNEQF
j_call: TRBJ2-3; v_call: TRBV4-1; cdr3_aa: ASSQVWTSGNGADTQY
j_call: TRBJ2-7; v_call: TRBV28; cdr3_aa: ASSPPHGLPGSYEQY
j_call: TRBJ2-1; v_call: TRBV28; cdr3_aa: ASSQARGPYNEQF
j_call: TRBJ1-5; v_call: TRBV2; cdr3_aa: ASRGTVNSNQPQH
j_call: TRBJ2-7; v_call: TRBV14; cdr3_aa: ASSQDHGSSGIYEQY
j_call: TRBJ1-2; v_call: TRBV7-2; cdr3_aa: ASSLARSYYGYT
j_call: TRBJ1-5; v_call: TRBV10-2; cdr3_aa: ASRGRGGDSNQPQH
j_call: TRBJ2-7; v_call: TRBV3-1/TRBV3-2; cdr3_aa: ASSQSGSGSNEQY
j_call: TRBJ2-1; v_call: TRBV27; cdr3_aa: ASSPRTSGRIRNEQF
j_call: TRBJ1-1; v_call: TRBV5-1; cdr3_aa: ASSLTGMGMNTEAF
j_call: TRBJ2-2; v_call: TRBV19; cdr3_aa: ASSIGLSAGELF
j_call: TRBJ1-2; v_call: TRBV28; cdr3_aa: ASSSDRNYGYT
j_call: TRBJ2-3; v_call: TRBV6-5; cdr3_aa: ASNVVTDTQY
j_call: TRBJ1-5; v_call: TRBV7-8; cdr3_aa: ASSRLEGRNQPQH
j_call: TRBJ1-6; v_call: TRBV3-1/TRBV3-2; cdr3_aa: ASSQYGTAESPLH
j_call: TRBJ1-5; v_call: TRBV2; cdr3_aa: ASSDRGYQPQH
j_call: TRBJ1-5; v_call: TRBV6-6; cdr3_aa: ASSFYPDQPQH
j_call: TRBJ1-3; v_call: TRBV3-1/TRBV3-2; cdr3_aa: ASSQEGAGRLLGNTIY
j_call: TRBJ2-1; v_call: TRBV3-1/TRBV3-2; cdr3_aa: ASSQHLGEVYNEQF
j_call: TRBJ2-7; v_call: TRBV18; cdr3_aa: ASSPLGVYEQY